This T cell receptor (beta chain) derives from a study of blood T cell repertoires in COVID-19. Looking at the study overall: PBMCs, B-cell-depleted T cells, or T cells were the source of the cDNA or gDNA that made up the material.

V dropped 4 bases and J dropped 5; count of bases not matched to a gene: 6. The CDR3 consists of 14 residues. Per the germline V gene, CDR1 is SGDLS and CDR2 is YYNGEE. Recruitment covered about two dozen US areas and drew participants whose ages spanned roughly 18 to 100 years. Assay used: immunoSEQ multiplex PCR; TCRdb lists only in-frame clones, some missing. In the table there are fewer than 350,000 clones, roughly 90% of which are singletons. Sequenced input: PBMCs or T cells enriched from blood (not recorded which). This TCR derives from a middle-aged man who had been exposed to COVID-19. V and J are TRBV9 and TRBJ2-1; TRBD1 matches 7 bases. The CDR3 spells CASSKTGTHNEQFF. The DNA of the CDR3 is TGTGCCAGCAGCAAGACAGGGACCCACAATGAGCAGTTCTTC.